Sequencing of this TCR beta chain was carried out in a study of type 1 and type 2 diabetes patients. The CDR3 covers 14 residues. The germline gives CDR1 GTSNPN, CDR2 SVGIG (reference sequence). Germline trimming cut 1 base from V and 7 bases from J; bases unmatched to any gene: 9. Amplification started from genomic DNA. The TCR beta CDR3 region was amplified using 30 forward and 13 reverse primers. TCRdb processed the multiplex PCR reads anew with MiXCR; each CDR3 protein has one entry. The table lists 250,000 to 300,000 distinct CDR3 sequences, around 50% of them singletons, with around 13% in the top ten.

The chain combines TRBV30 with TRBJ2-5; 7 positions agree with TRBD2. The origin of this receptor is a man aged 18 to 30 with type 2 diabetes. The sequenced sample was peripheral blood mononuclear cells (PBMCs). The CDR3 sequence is CAWSGGTTRGTQYF. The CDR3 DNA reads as TGTGCCTGGAGTGGCGGGACTACACGGGGGACCCAGTACTTC. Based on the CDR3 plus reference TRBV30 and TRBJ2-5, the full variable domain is SQTIHQWPATLVQPVGSPLSLECTVEGTSNPNLYWYRQAAGRGLQLLFYSVGIGQISSEVPQNLSASRPQDRQFILSSKKLLLSDSGFYLCAWSGGTTRGTQYFGPGTRLLVL.